Each of the 10 T cell receptor beta chains below was sequenced from the same sample in a study of T cells in localized non-small cell lung cancer. The protocol was immunoSEQ multiplex PCR, while the TCRdb copy is restricted to in-frame clones and leaves out a portion. The profile covers about 830 clones, with 20% to 25% appearing a single time and roughly a third taken by the ten largest. Sequences were derived from lung tumor tissue, sampled before any cancer treatment. The source of these receptors is a female donor older than 55 with stage I lung adenocarcinoma.

The rearrangement uses TRBV19 and TRBJ1-2; 8 positions agree with TRBD1. The trim removed 6 bases at V and 4 bases at J, leaving 10 bases unmatched. This CDR3 spans 15 amino acids. Germline V CDR1 and CDR2: LNHDA, SQIVND (reference sequence). The CDR3 here is CASRRDTGGGYGYTF. The DNA of the CDR3 is TGTGCCAGTAGACGGGACACAGGGGGAGGCTATGGCTACACCTTC.

This chain connects TRBV29-1 to TRBJ2-1, with 7 bases fitting TRBD1. The germline V gene has CDR1 SQVTM and CDR2 ANQGSEA. The V segment lost 1 base and the J segment 1 base; nucleotides outside the gene matches: 4. This CDR3 spans 15 amino acids. This CDR3 is CSVEVWDSSYNEQFF. In DNA form, the CDR3 reads TGCAGCGTTGAAGTGTGGGACAGTTCCTACAATGAGCAGTTCTTC.

By sample share, this clone is large. The chain carries TRBV9 and TRBJ2-5; D is unclear. V was clipped by 0 bases and J by 2 bases, with 8 bases between them. From germline, CDR1 is SGDLS and CDR2 YYNGEE. This CDR3 region has 14 residues. CDR3: CASSVAGLQETQYF. CDR3 nucleotide sequence: TGTGCCAGCAGCGTAGCCGGGTTGCAAGAGACCCAGTACTTC.

The chain combines TRBV12-5 with TRBJ2-2; 8 bases fit TRBD2. Germline CDR1 reads LGHNT; CDR2 reads FRNRAP. The length of the CDR3 is 11 residues. CDR3 in DNA: TGTGCCGCGGGGGGCACCGGGGAGCTGTTTTTT. Protein: CAAGGTGELFF.

This clone appeared a few times. The chain uses TRBV11-3 and TRBJ2-7, with 8 bases that match TRBD2. J gave up 3 bases and V 5 bases, and 9 bases lay outside the gene matches. There are 15 residues in the CDR3. Germline lookup yields CDR1 SGHNT and CDR2 YENEEA. CDR3 amino acids: CASSPGGSGGYEQYF. CDR3 DNA: TGTGCCAGCAGCCCCGGGGGAAGCGGGGGCTACGAGCAGTACTTC.

This chain links TRBV29-1 with TRBJ2-3; TRBD1 aligns across 10 bases. V lost 4 bases and J lost 4; bases outside the gene matches: 5. There are 14 residues in the CDR3. Germline V gives CDR1 SQVTM, CDR2 ANQGSEA. CDR3 residues: CSVVRQGASDTQYF. The CDR3 DNA is TGCAGCGTTGTACGACAGGGGGCATCAGATACGCAGTATTTT.

This clone is medium-sized (0.01 to 0.1%) within its sample. The chain is built from TRBV9 and TRBJ2-5; the match to TRBD2 covers 14 bases. Germline-derived CDR1 and CDR2 are SGDLS and YYNGEE. V lost 3 bases to trimming and J lost 5 bases; unmatched junction nucleotides: 6. This CDR3 contains 16 residues. CDR3 protein: CASSATSGGAWETQYF. The CDR3 DNA reads TGTGCCAGCAGCGCGACTAGCGGGGGGGCCTGGGAGACCCAGTACTTC.

The V gene is TRBV28, the J gene TRBJ2-5; D not certain. The CDR3 runs 13 residues. Germline V gene lookup returns CDR1 MDHEN and CDR2 SYDVKM. Deletions cut 2 bases from V and 5 bases from J, with 9 bases between. The CDR3 sequence: CASSLNVGETQYF. The CDR3 DNA follows: TGTGCCAGCAGTTTAAATGTAGGGGAGACCCAGTACTTC. The full variable domain, rest sourced from reference TRBV28 and TRBJ2-5, is DVKVTQSSRYLVKRTGEKVFLECVQDMDHENMFWYRQDPGLGLRLIYFSYDVKMKEKGDIPEGYSVSREKKERFSLILESASTNQTSMYLCASSLNVGETQYFGPGTRLLVL.

This clone was counted only a few times. The V call is TRBV6-8, the J call TRBJ2-5; the D gene is possibly TRBD2 (6 bases). V shed 5 bases and J shed 2 bases, with 9 bases lying between them. The CDR3 is 13 amino acids. Germline CDR1 MNHGY, CDR2 SAAAGT. Here the CDR3 DNA reads TGTGCCAGCAGTCCTGGGGGGCAAGAGACCCAGTACTTC. This codes for CASSPGGQETQYF.

V is TRBV29-1 and J is TRBJ2-1; TRBD2 matches at 7 bases. CDR1 and CDR2 (germline): SQVTM, ANQGSEA. Trimming removed 4 bases from V and 4 bases from J; junction bases left unmatched: 7. The CDR3 length is 14 residues. The CDR3 loop reads CSVGGGLSYNEQFF. DNA of the CDR3: TGCAGCGTTGGGGGGGGACTTTCGTACAATGAGCAGTTCTTC.